The 24 T cell receptor beta chains below were found in one sample sequenced in a study of T cell responses to AZD1222 COVID-19 vaccine. This table comes from immunoSEQ multiplex PCR, and its TCRdb copy is limited to in-frame clones, with some not included. The table shows approximately 120,000 clones, with more than 70% occurring only once. Sequencing used peripheral blood, obtained on day 0 of AZD1222 vaccination. The receptors shown here come from an adult in good health.

This chain uses TRBV5-4 with TRBJ2-5, with 8 bases matching TRBD2. V trimming: 0 bases; J trimming: 1 base; junction bases outside the gene matches: 11. Germline values: CDR1 SGHNT, CDR2 YYREEE (reference sequence). The CDR3 loop spans 18 amino acids. The CDR3: CASSLGFRGGNPQETQYF. In nucleotides, the CDR3 is TGTGCCAGCAGCTTGGGGTTCCGCGGGGGGAATCCCCAAGAGACCCAGTACTTC.

The gene calls are TRBV7-2 and TRBJ2-7; the D is unclear. The CDR3 extends over 12 amino acids. Trimming took off 4 bases at V and 6 bases at J, with 10 bases between the two ends. Germline V lookup: CDR1 SGHTA, CDR2 FQGNSA. The CDR3 is CASSSNNGEQYF. CDR3 bases: TGTGCCAGCAGCTCTAACAACGGCGAGCAGTACTTC.

This chain connects TRBV29-1 to TRBJ1-2, with a tentative D call TRBD1 (5 bases). Germline CDR1 SQVTM, CDR2 ANQGSEA. The CDR3 consists of 14 residues. Trimming pared 1 base from V and 3 bases from J, leaving 12 bases between. This CDR3 is CSVEGGEAHYGYTF. The CDR3, as DNA: TGCAGCGTTGAAGGGGGGGAGGCCCACTATGGCTACACCTTC.

In this sample, this clone turned up once. V and J are TRBV27 and TRBJ1-2; D is unclear. The CDR3 is 13 residues long. Germline CDR1 MNHEY, CDR2 SMNVEV (reference sequence). V was cut by 3 bases and J by 0 bases, with 5 bases left in between. The CDR3 DNA reads TGTGCCAGCAGTTTCAGCACTAACTATGGCTACACCTTC. It is translated as CASSFSTNYGYTF.

The rearrangement links TRBV5-4 to TRBJ2-7; TRBD2 aligns across 9 bases. The junction had 1 base not matched to a gene; V was cut back by 0 bases and J by 6 bases. This CDR3 has 13 amino acids. Looked up from germline, CDR1 is SGHNT and CDR2 is YYREEE (reference sequence). The CDR3 loop is CASSLVSGSEQYV. DNA for the CDR3: TGTGCCAGCAGCTTGGTTAGCGGGAGCGAGCAGTACGTC.

The V call is TRBV2, the J call TRBJ1-2; D is unclear. There are 12 residues in the CDR3. Trimming left V 6 bases short and J 4 bases short, with 9 bases between. The germline V gene encodes CDR1 SNHLY and CDR2 FYNNEI. Written as DNA, the CDR3 is TGTGCCAGCAGGGCCCTCGTCTATGGCTACACCTTC. It specifies CASRALVYGYTF.

The chain couples TRBV24-1 to TRBJ2-5; the D call may be TRBD1 or TRBD2 (5 bases each). The V gene's germline CDR1 is KGHDR and CDR2 SFDVKD. Trimming cost V 3 bases and J 1 base, with 11 bases left between them. The CDR3 runs to 15 residues. CDR3 sequence reads: CATSDIGTPQETQYF. The DNA of the CDR3 is TGTGCCACCAGTGATATTGGGACCCCCCAAGAGACCCAGTACTTC.

The chain joins TRBV15 to TRBJ2-3; 14 bases align to TRBD2. Germline values: CDR1 LNHNV, CDR2 YYDKDF (reference sequence). This CDR3 has 17 residues. The V segment lost 3 bases and the J segment 2 bases; nucleotides outside the gene matches: 4. Here the CDR3 reads CATSRGLAGAVTDTQYF. The CDR3 nucleotides read TGTGCCACCAGCAGGGGACTAGCGGGGGCTGTCACAGATACGCAGTATTTT.

This clone was observed a handful of times. The V call is TRBV5-4, the J call TRBJ1-1; D gene uncertain. The germline V and J ends were trimmed by 1 base and 0 bases, with 7 bases remaining between them. This CDR3 is built from 14 residues. CDR1 SGHNT and CDR2 YYREEE come from the germline V gene (reference sequence). The CDR3 loop is CASSLTVMNTEAFF. The CDR3 bases are TGTGCCAGCAGCTTGACCGTCATGAACACTGAAGCTTTCTTT.

The chain combines TRBV6-1 with TRBJ1-2; D is ambiguous. The CDR3 is 13 amino acids. The germline CDR1 and CDR2 sequences are MNHNS and SASEGT. Trimming removed 1 base at V and 13 bases at J, with 16 bases between. The CDR3 nucleotides read TGTGCCAGCAGTGAAGACCCACGGGCCGGCCCCACCTTC. Translating it yields CASSEDPRAGPTF.

This chain links TRBV19 with TRBJ2-2; 7 bases line up with TRBD1. Germline CDR1 reads LNHDA; CDR2 reads SQIVND (reference sequence). The V and J ends lost 7 bases and 2 bases, in that order; junction bases with no gene match: 16. The CDR3 runs to 18 residues. The CDR3 loop reads CASKEIGRGGYNTGELFF. CDR3 coding DNA: TGTGCCAGTAAGGAGATTGGGAGAGGGGGCTATAACACCGGGGAGCTGTTTTTT. The variable domain in full, with the rest retrieved from reference TRBV19 and TRBJ2-2, is DGGITQSPKYLFRKEGQNVTLSCEQNLNHDAMYWYRQDPGQGLRLIYYSQIVNDFQKGDIAEGYSVSREKKESFPLTVTSAQKNPTAFYLCASKEIGRGGYNTGELFFGEGSRLTVL.

The chain recombines TRBV30 with TRBJ2-7; no firm D call. In germline, CDR1 is GTSNPN, CDR2 SVGIG (reference sequence). CDR3 length: 11 amino acids. V lost 0 bases and J lost 6, with 6 bases in between. The chain's CDR3 is CAWSVTGEQYV. The CDR3 bases are TGTGCCTGGAGTGTAACGGGCGAGCAGTACGTC.

The genes are TRBV7-9 and TRBJ1-5; D unclear. The ends were cut back, 0 bases at V and 7 bases at J, with 7 bases in the middle. From germline, CDR1 is SEHNR and CDR2 FQNEAQ (reference sequence). CDR3 length: 13 amino acids. CDR3 bases: TGTGCCAGCAGCTTAGCACAGCAACAGCCCCAGCATTTT. Amino acids: CASSLAQQQPQHF. The variable domain in full, with the rest retrieved from reference TRBV7-9 and TRBJ1-5, is DTGVSQNPRHKITKRGQNVTFRCDPISEHNRLYWYRQTLGQGPEFLTYFQNEAQLEKSRLLSDRFSAERPKGSFSTLEIQRTEQGDSAMYLCASSLAQQQPQHFGDGTRLSIL.

The V call is TRBV2, the J call TRBJ2-7; tentative D call: TRBD2 (7 bases). The CDR3 consists of 15 residues. Trimming stripped 1 base from V and 1 base from J, with 11 bases between. CDR1 is SNHLY and CDR2 is FYNNEI in the germline V gene. The CDR3 bases are TGTGCCAGCAGTGAAGGGGGGGGGCGGTCCTACGAGCAGTACTTC. It yields the protein CASSEGGGRSYEQYF.

J is TRBJ2-1 and V is TRBV10-3; 12 bases are a match to TRBD2. The CDR3 totals 18 residues. The V gene end was trimmed by 5 bases and the J gene end by 0 bases; junction bases not matched to a gene: 8. The germline CDR1 and CDR2 sequences are ENHRY and SYGVKD. The CDR3 coding sequence is TGTGCCATCAGTCCGACTAGCGGGGGATTGAGCTCCTACAATGAGCAGTTCTTC. This codes for CAISPTSGGLSSYNEQFF.

About this clone itself: Mismatch with germline at one junction end may stem from a read error. This rearrangement joins TRBV3-1 (or the pseudogene TRBV3-2) to TRBJ2-2, with TRBD2 matching over 8 bases. The CDR3 extends over 14 amino acids. In germline, CDR1 is LGHDT, CDR2 YNNKEL (reference sequence). The CDR3 reads CASSRLANTGELFF. In DNA, the CDR3 is TGTGCCAGCAGCCGACTAGCGAATACCGGGGAGCTGTTTTTT.

The chain is built from TRBV28 and TRBJ1-2, with D uncertain. Germline V gene data show CDR1 as MDHEN and CDR2 as SYDVKM. V was trimmed by 6 bases and J by 5 bases, leaving 4 bases between them. The CDR3 consists of 10 residues. CDR3 sequence reads: CASSQYGYTF. Here the CDR3 DNA reads TGTGCCAGCAGCCAGTATGGCTACACCTTC.

Here the CDR3 reads CASSYSRSATEAFF. For the CDR3, the DNA is TGTGCCAGCAGTTACTCCAGGAGCGCAACTGAAGCTTTCTTT. This chain links TRBV6-5 with TRBJ1-1; no definite D call. Germline V CDR1 and CDR2: MNHEY, SVGAGI. Trimming removed 0 bases from V and 5 bases from J, with 10 bases in between. The CDR3 runs to 14 residues.

The chain is built from TRBV4-1 and TRBJ2-5; D remains ambiguous. V was cut by 0 bases and J by 7 bases, with 24 bases left in between. The CDR3 is made up of 18 amino acids. From germline, CDR1 is MGHRA and CDR2 YSYEKL. The CDR3 region has the DNA TGCGCCAGCAGCCAAGATCGCAGTCTAGGCCTTCTCCTGGGGACCCAGTACTTC. It encodes CASSQDRSLGLLLGTQYF.

CDR3 sequence reads: CASSQILLGENEQFF. CDR3 DNA sequence: TGTGCCAGCAGCCAAATCCTGTTAGGGGAGAATGAGCAGTTCTTC. The V call is TRBV3-1 (or the pseudogene TRBV3-2), the J call TRBJ2-1; D tentatively fits TRBD1 or TRBD2 (5 bases each). The CDR3 contains 15 residues. Germline CDR1 is LGHDT and CDR2 is YNNKEL (reference sequence). V was shortened by 2 bases and J by 7 bases, with 15 bases between the two germline ends.

This chain connects TRBV5-4 to TRBJ1-1, with D possibly TRBD1 on 6 matching bases. V was trimmed by 2 bases and J by 1 base, leaving 9 bases between them. Germline V gives CDR1 SGHNT, CDR2 YYREEE (reference sequence). This CDR3 contains 14 residues. The CDR3 loop reads CASSLWGQNTEAFF. Written as DNA, the CDR3 is TGTGCCAGCAGCTTATGGGGGCAGAACACTGAAGCTTTCTTT.

This clone was recorded a few times. CDR3 in amino acids: CAWSAGATNEKLFF. For the CDR3, the DNA is TGTGCCTGGAGTGCAGGGGCAACTAATGAAAAACTGTTTTTT. The chain combines TRBV30 with TRBJ1-4, with D maybe TRBD1 (6 bases). This CDR3 is built from 14 residues. V was clipped by 1 base and J by 0 bases, with 6 bases between them. Germline-derived CDR1 and CDR2 are GTSNPN and SVGIG (reference sequence).

The chain joins TRBV24-1 to TRBJ2-3; TRBD2 is a possible D gene (6 bases). The germline V gene has CDR1 KGHDR and CDR2 SFDVKD. V lost 7 bases to trimming and J lost 1 base, with 11 bases between them. This CDR3 contains 14 residues. The CDR3 nucleotides are TGTGCCACCAGCGACCCTAGCGGCACAGATACGCAGTATTTT. This sequence encodes CATSDPSGTDTQYF.

The genes are TRBV29-1 and TRBJ1-2; tentative D call: TRBD1 (6 bases). Germline V lookup: CDR1 SQVTM, CDR2 ANQGSEA. The length of the CDR3 is 13 residues. The ends were cut back, 6 bases at V and 5 bases at J, with 16 bases in the middle. CDR3 nucleotides: TGCAGCGTGGCCGGCATTACAGGGTATGGCTACACCTTC. This translates into CSVAGITGYGYTF.